This T cell receptor beta chain was profiled in a study of blood T cell repertoires in COVID-19. Profiling relied on immunoSEQ multiplex PCR, and the TCRdb table lists in-frame clones only, not all of them. The sample yields about 82,000 clones, around 81% seen once. This clone was found once. Specimen: peripheral blood. The TCR comes from an older man with active or convalescent COVID-19.

CDR3 DNA sequence: TGTGCCAGCAGCCCGACTAGGCTCAACACTGAAGCTTTCTTT. This encodes CASSPTRLNTEAFF. This sequence joins TRBV14 and TRBJ1-1, with no clear D. Germline V gives CDR1 SGHDN, CDR2 FVKESK. Trimming stripped 4 bases from V and 2 bases from J, with 11 bases between. The CDR3 has 14 amino acids.